The 25 T cell receptor beta chains reported below all come from one sample, sequenced in a study of T cell responses to AZD1222 COVID-19 vaccine. Sequenced by immunoSEQ multiplex PCR; TCRdb stores in-frame clones only, minus some. Of 90,000 to 150,000 clones in the sample, about nine tenths are singletons; the top ten hold roughly 2.3%. The starting material was peripheral blood, obtained on day 0 of AZD1222 vaccination. The receptors shown here come from an adult in good health.

The rearrangement joins TRBV18 to TRBJ1-3; D unclear. V lost 2 bases, J lost 5 bases, and 7 bases lay in between. This CDR3 region has 13 residues. Germline CDR1 reads KGHSH; CDR2 reads LQKENI. The CDR3 region is CASSPDTRNTIYF. The CDR3 DNA reads TGTGCCAGCTCACCAGACACCAGAAACACCATATATTTT.

CDR3 bases: TGTGCCAGCAGCTTAGCCCCCTCGAGGGGTTCACCCCTCCACTTT. This encodes CASSLAPSRGSPLHF. The rearrangement joins TRBV7-9 to TRBJ1-6; tentatively, D is TRBD1 (5 bases). Deletions cut 0 bases from V and 9 bases from J, with 12 bases between. CDR1 is SEHNR, CDR2 FQNEAQ, per germline (reference sequence). This CDR3 is built from 15 residues.

The rearrangement links TRBV18 to TRBJ2-1; D possibly corresponds to TRBD2 (6 bases). Germline CDR1 reads KGHSH; CDR2 reads LQKENI. V lost 1 base and J lost 5, with 15 bases in between. The CDR3 is made up of 16 amino acids. In DNA form, the CDR3 reads TGTGCCAGCTCACCACTCCTAGCGAAGGGACACAATGAGCAGTTCTTC. Translation: CASSPLLAKGHNEQFF.

This rearrangement joins TRBV3-1 (or the pseudogene TRBV3-2) to TRBJ2-2; perhaps TRBD1 as D (5 bases). The CDR3 consists of 16 residues. Germline V gene data show CDR1 as LGHDT and CDR2 as YNNKEL (reference sequence). Trimming took off 3 bases at V and 1 base at J, with 12 bases between the two ends. CDR3 region: CASSQWGGLNTGELFF. The CDR3 DNA reads TGTGCCAGCAGCCAGTGGGGCGGATTGAACACCGGGGAGCTGTTTTTT.

The chain is built from TRBV30 and TRBJ1-6; D ambiguous. This CDR3 region has 13 residues. V lost 0 bases to trimming and J lost 7 bases, with 7 bases between them. Looked up from germline, CDR1 is GTSNPN and CDR2 is SVGIG (reference sequence). The DNA for the CDR3 is TGTGCCTGGAGTGTATCCGGGAATTCACCCCTCCACTTT. It translates to CAWSVSGNSPLHF.

The chain is built from TRBV30 and TRBJ1-5; a weak D match, TRBD1 (5 bases). The CDR3 is 13 residues long. CDR1 GTSNPN and CDR2 SVGIG come from the germline V gene (reference sequence). V lost 2 bases, J lost 3 bases, and 8 bases lay in between. The CDR3 DNA reads TGTGCCTGGAGTACAGGAACCAATCAGCCCCAGCATTTT. Its translation is CAWSTGTNQPQHF.

This chain links TRBV30 with TRBJ2-5; 8 bases map to TRBD2. V lost 8 bases and J lost 6; bases outside the gene matches: 17. CDR1 and CDR2 (germline): GTSNPN, SVGIG (reference sequence). The length of the CDR3 is 15 residues. CDR3 in DNA: TGTGCCGCCGCCGCGTTAGTAGCGGGACCTCAGACCCAGTACTTC. This encodes CAAAALVAGPQTQYF. The full variable domain, completed using reference TRBV30 and TRBJ2-5, is SQTIHQWPATLVQPVGSPLSLECTVEGTSNPNLYWYRQAAGRGLQLLFYSVGIGQISSEVPQNLSASRPQDRQFILSSKKLLLSDSGFYLCAAAALVAGPQTQYFGPGTRLLVL.

The chain is built from TRBV7-2 and TRBJ1-6; D is ambiguous. Trimming removed 5 bases at V and 9 bases at J, with 8 bases between. Germline V gene lookup returns CDR1 SGHTA and CDR2 FQGNSA. The CDR3 covers 12 residues. Here the CDR3 DNA reads TGTGCCAGCAGCGCAAGGGCTTCACCCCTCCACTTT. This translates into CASSARASPLHF.

The rearrangement uses TRBV30 and TRBJ1-1, with 8 bases lining up with TRBD1. The germline gives CDR1 GTSNPN, CDR2 SVGIG (reference sequence). V gave up 3 bases and J gave up 2 bases; unmatched junction bases: 14. The CDR3 runs 17 residues. CDR3 in DNA: TGTGCCTGGAGCCTCGTGACAGGGGCGGGAAGAAACACTGAAGCTTTCTTT. It is translated as CAWSLVTGAGRNTEAFF.

The chain uses TRBV28 and TRBJ2-7; no clear D. The CDR3 extends over 15 amino acids. The germline V gene has CDR1 MDHEN and CDR2 SYDVKM. Trimming took 3 bases from V and 0 from J, leaving 12 bases between them. This CDR3 is CASSLMGSLSYEQYF. CDR3 coding DNA: TGTGCCAGCAGTTTGATGGGCTCTCTCTCCTACGAGCAGTACTTC.

On this clone: Other DNA sequences in the sample encode the same CDR3. The rearrangement joins TRBV14 to TRBJ2-1; D is perhaps TRBD1 or TRBD2 (5 bases each). The CDR3 loop spans 14 amino acids. Germline V gives CDR1 SGHDN, CDR2 FVKESK. The V gene lost 4 bases and the J gene lost 0 bases, with 7 bases spanning the gap. DNA for the CDR3: TGTGCCAGCAGCCGTGGGGGCTCCTACAATGAGCAGTTCTTC. Residues: CASSRGGSYNEQFF.

The J gene is TRBJ1-5, the V gene TRBV19, with D possibly matching TRBD1 (5 bases). The CDR3 has 14 residues. The V gene lost 1 base and the J gene lost 4 bases, with 8 bases spanning the gap. The V gene's germline CDR1 is LNHDA and CDR2 SQIVND (reference sequence). This CDR3 is CASSIGDGNQPQHF. The CDR3 DNA is TGTGCCAGTAGTATAGGGGACGGTAATCAGCCCCAGCATTTT.

V gene TRBV18 combines with J gene TRBJ1-1; 10 nucleotides match TRBD1. The CDR3 is 15 amino acids. Germline lookup yields CDR1 KGHSH and CDR2 LQKENI. The ends lost 3 bases at V and 5 bases at J; junction bases unmatched: 6. In nucleotides, the CDR3 is TGTGCCAGCTCACCGGGACAGGGGATATCGACTGAAGCTTTCTTT. Protein sequence: CASSPGQGISTEAFF.

This chain joins TRBV6-6 and TRBJ1-1; D uncertain. Looked up from germline, CDR1 is MNHNY and CDR2 is SVGAGI (reference sequence). This CDR3 spans 14 amino acids. Trimming removed 6 bases at V and 1 base at J, with 12 bases between. Here the CDR3 DNA reads TGTGCCAGCAGCCCCCCGGGGTGGAACACTGAAGCTTTCTTT. Translated: CASSPPGWNTEAFF.

This clone has a handful of counts. CDR3 coding DNA: TGTGCCAGCAGCCAAGACTCGACAGGTTATTATAACACCGGGGAGCTGTTTTTT. Translated, it gives CASSQDSTGYYNTGELFF. The genes are TRBV3-1 (or the pseudogene TRBV3-2) and TRBJ2-2; a possible D gene is TRBD1 (6 bases). Germline lookup yields CDR1 LGHDT and CDR2 YNNKEL (reference sequence). V lost 0 bases to trimming and J lost 2 bases, with 16 bases between them. The CDR3 has 18 residues.

This sequence joins TRBV24-1 and TRBJ1-4; D is perhaps TRBD1 (5 bases). CDR3 length equals 15 residues. Germline assignment: CDR1 KGHDR and CDR2 SFDVKD. The V end was cut by 3 bases, the J end by 4 bases, with 11 bases between. In DNA, the CDR3 is TGTGCCACCAGTGATCCCCGCGGGGGTAATGAAAAACTGTTTTTT. Translating gives CATSDPRGGNEKLFF.

J is TRBJ1-1 and V is TRBV18, with TRBD1 matching over 8 bases. In germline, CDR1 is KGHSH, CDR2 LQKENI. This CDR3 comprises 14 residues. After removal of 6 bases from V and 5 bases from J, the junction contained 8 bases not matched to a gene. The CDR3 loop reads CASSPKQGETEAFF. DNA for the CDR3: TGTGCCAGCTCTCCTAAACAGGGGGAGACTGAAGCTTTCTTT.

The chain recombines TRBV6-5 with TRBJ1-6; D is unclear. The V end was cut by 5 bases, the J end by 8 bases, with 10 bases between. The germline V gene has CDR1 MNHEY and CDR2 SVGAGI. The CDR3 has 13 residues. As DNA, the CDR3 is TGTGCCAGCAGTCCCGGACCTGATTCACCCCTCCACTTT. It specifies CASSPGPDSPLHF.

This chain connects TRBV29-1 to TRBJ1-2, with D possibly being TRBD1 (6 bases). The ends were cut back, 4 bases at V and 7 bases at J, with 16 bases in the middle. Germline CDR1 and CDR2: SQVTM and ANQGSEA. The CDR3 contains 13 residues. For the CDR3, the DNA is TGCAGCGTTGCTTGGGGGGCGGGTAGTGGCTACACCTTC. Residues: CSVAWGAGSGYTF.

This clone was seen a handful of times. This rearrangement joins TRBV10-3 to TRBJ2-2; 10 bases are shared with TRBD1. CDR1 is ENHRY, CDR2 SYGVKD, per germline. This CDR3 is built from 16 residues. Trimming at V came to 1 base and at J to 3 bases, leaving 2 bases not matched to a gene. The CDR3 is CAISEWGTGDTGELFF. In nucleotides, the CDR3 is TGTGCCATCAGTGAGTGGGGGACAGGGGACACCGGGGAGCTGTTTTTT.

The chain uses TRBV28 and TRBJ2-5; 7 bases match TRBD1. The CDR3 loop spans 15 amino acids. V trimming: 7 bases; J trimming: 5 bases; junction bases outside the gene matches: 13. Germline V gene sequence: CDR1 MDHEN, CDR2 SYDVKM. The CDR3 protein is CASTPRGRRSETQYF. CDR3 coding DNA: TGTGCCAGCACTCCGAGGGGGCGGAGATCGGAGACCCAGTACTTC. Looking up the rest from reference TRBV28 and TRBJ2-5 gives the full variable domain: DVKVTQSSRYLVKRTGEKVFLECVQDMDHENMFWYRQDPGLGLRLIYFSYDVKMKEKGDIPEGYSVSREKKERFSLILESASTNQTSMYLCASTPRGRRSETQYFGPGTRLLVL.

The rearrangement uses TRBV5-1 and TRBJ1-1, with 8 bases that match TRBD1. Germline V CDR1 and CDR2: SGHRS, YFSETQ. The trim removed 0 bases at V and 1 base at J, leaving 2 bases unmatched. CDR3 size: 15 residues. For the CDR3, the DNA is TGCGCCAGCAGCTTGGGGGACAGGTCGAACACTGAAGCTTTCTTT. The encoded protein is CASSLGDRSNTEAFF. The full variable domain, completed using reference TRBV5-1 and TRBJ1-1, is KAGVTQTPRYLIKTRGQQVTLSCSPISGHRSVSWYQQTPGQGLQFLFEYFSETQRNKGNFPGRFSGRQFSNSRSEMNVSTLELGDSALYLCASSLGDRSNTEAFFGQGTRLTVV.

The rearrangement joins TRBV28 to TRBJ1-5; D might be TRBD1 (6 bases). The CDR3 sequence is 12 residues long. Trimming removed 8 bases at V and 9 bases at J, with 14 bases between. Per germline, CDR1 MDHEN and CDR2 SYDVKM. The CDR3 DNA reads TGTGCCAGCCGGGGGCTGGGTGCGCCCCAGCATTTT. It codes for CASRGLGAPQHF.

This clone occurred once. This chain connects TRBV5-4 to TRBJ2-3; TRBD2 matches at 9 bases. With V trimmed by 6 bases and J by 2 bases, 10 bases remained unmatched. CDR1 SGHNT and CDR2 YYREEE come from the germline V gene (reference sequence). This CDR3 is built from 16 residues. In DNA form, the CDR3 reads TGTGCCAGCACCTGGGGTAGCGGGAGTCTCACAGATACGCAGTATTTT. This codes for CASTWGSGSLTDTQYF.

The genes are TRBV20-1 and TRBJ2-7, with D possibly being TRBD1 (7 bases). Germline lookup yields CDR1 DFQATT and CDR2 SNEGSKA (reference sequence). V was pared by 5 bases and J by 4 bases, with 9 bases between. The CDR3 length is 11 residues. CDR3 DNA sequence: TGCAGTGCTGCAGGGGGGTACGAGCAGTACTTC. Amino acid sequence: CSAAGGYEQYF.